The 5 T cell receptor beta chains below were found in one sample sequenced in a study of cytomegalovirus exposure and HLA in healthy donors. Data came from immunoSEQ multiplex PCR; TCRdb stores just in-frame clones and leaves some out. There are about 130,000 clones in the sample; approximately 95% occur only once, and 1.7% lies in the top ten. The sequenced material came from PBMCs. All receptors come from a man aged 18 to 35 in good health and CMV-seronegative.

The CDR3 here is CASSWGGFRSTEAFF. DNA for the CDR3: TGTGCCAGCAGTTGGGGAGGGTTTCGCAGCACTGAAGCTTTCTTT. V is TRBV28 and J is TRBJ1-1; D is undetermined. Germline CDR1 is MDHEN and CDR2 is SYDVKM. This CDR3 has 15 residues. Trimming removed 4 bases from V and 4 bases from J, with 16 bases in between.

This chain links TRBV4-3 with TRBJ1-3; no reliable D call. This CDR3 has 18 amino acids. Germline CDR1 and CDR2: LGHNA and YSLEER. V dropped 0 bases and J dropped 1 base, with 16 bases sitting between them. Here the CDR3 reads CASSQDTPLSGSGNTIYF. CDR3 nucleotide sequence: TGCGCCAGCAGCCAAGATACCCCCCTTTCGGGGTCTGGAAACACCATATATTTT.

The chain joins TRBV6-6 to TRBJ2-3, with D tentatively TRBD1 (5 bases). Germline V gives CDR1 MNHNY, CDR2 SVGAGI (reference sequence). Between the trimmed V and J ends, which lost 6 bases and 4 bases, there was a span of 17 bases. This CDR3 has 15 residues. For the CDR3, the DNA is TGTGCCAGCAGGGGGCAGGCCCCGACCTCAGATACGCAGTATTTT. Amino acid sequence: CASRGQAPTSDTQYF.

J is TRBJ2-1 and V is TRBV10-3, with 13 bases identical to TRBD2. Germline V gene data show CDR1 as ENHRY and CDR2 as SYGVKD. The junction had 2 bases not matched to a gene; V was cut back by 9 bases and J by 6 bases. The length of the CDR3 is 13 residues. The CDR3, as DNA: TGTGCCATACGACTAGCGGGAGGCAATGAGCAGTTCTTC. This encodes CAIRLAGGNEQFF.

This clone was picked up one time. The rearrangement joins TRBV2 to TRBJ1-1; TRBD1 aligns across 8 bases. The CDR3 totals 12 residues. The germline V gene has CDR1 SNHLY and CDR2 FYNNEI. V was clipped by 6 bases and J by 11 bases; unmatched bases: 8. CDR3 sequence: CASRTGVWEAFF. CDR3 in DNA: TGTGCCAGCAGGACAGGGGTATGGGAGGCTTTCTTT.